This TCR beta chain was captured in a study of blood T cell repertoires in COVID-19. Produced via immunoSEQ multiplex PCR; TCRdb's table is partial and in-frame only. This repertoire shows approximately 240,000 clones, nearly 85% found once; its top ten account for over 0.95%. Patients in Seattle were enrolled during active infection, then followed longitudinally. Specimen: peripheral blood. The sequence was obtained from a woman aged 25 to 39 with COVID-19, enrolled during active disease.

In DNA, the CDR3 is TGTGCCAGCAGTTACTCGGGACAAAATGAAAAACTGTTTTTT. This encodes CASSYSGQNEKLFF. The V call is TRBV6-6, the J call TRBJ1-4; TRBD1 might be the D (6 bases). This CDR3 has 14 residues. V was clipped by 0 bases and J by 5 bases, with 7 bases between them. In germline, CDR1 is MNHNY, CDR2 SVGAGI (reference sequence).